The subject of this entry is one TCR beta chain. The data are from a study of PD-L1 blockade in urothelial cancer. Time point noted: pretreatment peripheral blood. V was shortened by 9 bases and J by 8 bases, with 22 bases between the two germline ends. CDR3 length equals 15 residues. Germline CDR1 is MGHRA and CDR2 is YSYEKL. Synthetic templates analogous to TCR were spiked into all PCRs individually. TCRdb's table, derived via immunoSEQ multiplex PCR, lists solely in-frame clones and lacks some. Of tens of thousands of clones in the sample, roughly four fifths were seen once. This clonotype was obtained from a man between 60 and 70 years old with urothelial cancer. The chain recombines TRBV4-1 with TRBJ1-4; D unresolved. This sample comprised PBMCs, obtained around atezolizumab (anti-PD-L1) treatment. The CDR3 spells CASTIKTGVGEKLFF. The CDR3 DNA is TGCGCCAGTACGATTAAGACGGGAGTGGGGGAAAAACTGTTTTTT.